These 2 T cell receptor beta chains share one sample of origin, sequenced in a study of beta chain features in type 1 diabetes. The isolated RNA, all of it, was reverse transcribed, so expressed TCRB transcripts were what got sequenced. The method was immunoSEQ multiplex PCR; TCRdb's version includes in-frame clones alone and lacks a portion of them. The table includes roughly 500,000 clones, over 25% detected once. The specimen sequenced was naive CD4+ T cells from blood. Receptors originate from a man between 18 and 29 years old in good health.

This clone was seen a few times. The rearrangement joins TRBV29-1 to TRBJ2-7, with a weak D call TRBD1 (6 bases). The CDR3 has 11 residues. V was pared by 8 bases and J by 1 base, with 9 bases between. Per germline, CDR1 SQVTM and CDR2 ANQGSEA. CDR3 coding DNA: TGCAGCATACAGGGTTCCTACGAGCAGTACTTC. Residues: CSIQGSYEQYF.

The chain couples TRBV9 to TRBJ2-7; TRBD1 agrees at 8 bases. V dropped 4 bases and J dropped 2; count of bases not matched to a gene: 5. The length of the CDR3 is 14 residues. CDR1 SGDLS and CDR2 YYNGEE come from the germline V gene. The CDR3 region has the DNA TGTGCCAGCAGCACCGGGACAGGCACCTACGAGCAGTACTTC. Encoded protein: CASSTGTGTYEQYF.